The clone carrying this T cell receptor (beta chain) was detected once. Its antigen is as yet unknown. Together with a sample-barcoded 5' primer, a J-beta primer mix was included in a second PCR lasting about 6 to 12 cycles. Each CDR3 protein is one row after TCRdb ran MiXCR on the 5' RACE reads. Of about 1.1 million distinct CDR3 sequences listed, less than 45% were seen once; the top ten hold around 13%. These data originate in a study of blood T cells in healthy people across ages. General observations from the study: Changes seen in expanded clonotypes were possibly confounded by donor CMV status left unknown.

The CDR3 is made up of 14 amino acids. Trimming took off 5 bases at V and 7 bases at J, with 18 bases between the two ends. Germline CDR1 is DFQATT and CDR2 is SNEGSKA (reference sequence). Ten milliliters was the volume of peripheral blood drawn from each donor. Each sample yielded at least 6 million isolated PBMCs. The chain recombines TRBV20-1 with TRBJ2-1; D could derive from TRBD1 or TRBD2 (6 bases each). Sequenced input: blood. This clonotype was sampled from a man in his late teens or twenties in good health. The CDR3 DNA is TGCAGTGCTGAGGGGGACTCGCTGGGAAATGAGCAGTTCTTC. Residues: CSAEGDSLGNEQFF.